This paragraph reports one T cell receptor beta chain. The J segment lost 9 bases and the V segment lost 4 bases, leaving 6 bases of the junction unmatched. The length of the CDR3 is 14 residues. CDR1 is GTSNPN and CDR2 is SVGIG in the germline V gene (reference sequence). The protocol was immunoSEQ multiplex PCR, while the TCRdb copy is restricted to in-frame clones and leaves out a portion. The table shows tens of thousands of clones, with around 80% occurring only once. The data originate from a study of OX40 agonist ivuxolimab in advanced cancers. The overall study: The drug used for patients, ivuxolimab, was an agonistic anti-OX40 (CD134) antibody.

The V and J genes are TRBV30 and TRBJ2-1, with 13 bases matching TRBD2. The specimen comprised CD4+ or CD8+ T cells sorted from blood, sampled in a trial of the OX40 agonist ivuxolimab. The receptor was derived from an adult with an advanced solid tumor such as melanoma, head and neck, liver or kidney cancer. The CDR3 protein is CAWTTSGRGGEQFF. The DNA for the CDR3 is TGTGCCTGGACCACTAGCGGGAGGGGGGGTGAGCAGTTCTTC.